The clone carrying this T cell receptor beta chain was seen a few times. These data originate in a study of CD8 T cells in ankylosing spondylitis. The V gene end was trimmed by 6 bases and the J gene end by 3 bases; junction bases not matched to a gene: 8. Germline V gives CDR1 MNHNS, CDR2 SASEGT. The CDR3 runs to 14 residues. Each CDR3 protein is one row after TCRdb ran MiXCR on the 5' RACE reads. The sample yields 300,000 to 350,000 distinct CDR3 sequences, 20% seen once. The sample consisted of blood, either unsorted or a sorted T cell fraction (not recorded which). This chain uses TRBV6-1 with TRBJ2-7, with 7 positions matching TRBD1. The sequence came from a female donor with ankylosing spondylitis or in good health (not recorded which). DNA of the CDR3: TGTGCCAGCAGCAGGACCCGGGACAGCTACGAGCAGTACTTC. Translation: CASSRTRDSYEQYF.